The T cell receptor beta chain described here comes from a study of vaccination effects on CD4 cells after COVID-19. Overall study context: Subjects were given two BNT162b2 or mRNA-1273 vaccine doses. General study points: Late post-vaccination samples showed marked contraction of infection- and vaccine-induced clones. The study got few convalescent patients and did not collect any early post-infection timepoints.

Sequencing was performed with immunoSEQ multiplex PCR; in TCRdb, only in-frame clones are kept and a portion is missing. The sample records tens of thousands of clones, over 75% being singletons. Turning to this clone: The antigen is not known.

Antigen-specific CD4+ T cell clonotypes were called by their expansion after viral peptide-pool culture in ViraFEST. Having been cultured for 10 days, the cells underwent CD4+ T cell isolation. In culture with roughly 10 IU/ml IL-2 and 8.5 to 10 ug/ml peptides, PBMC were grown at around 1.8 million per well. CDR3 size: 18 residues. Trimming cost V 1 base and J 3 bases; bases outside gene matches: 11. Germline lookup yields CDR1 KGHSH and CDR2 LQKENI. Sequencing used CD4+ T cells from PBMCs cultured with HCoV-229E spike peptides, obtained before COVID-19 vaccination. This chain joins TRBV18 and TRBJ2-5; 10 nucleotides line up with TRBD1. This TCR came from a human donor who received a COVID-19 vaccine. DNA of the CDR3: TGTGCCAGCTCACCACTGGGGACAGGGGCTGATAAAAAAGAGACCCAGTACTTC. Protein: CASSPLGTGADKKETQYF.